This T cell receptor (beta chain) was profiled in a study of T cell responses to AZD1222 COVID-19 vaccine. Study observations and caveats: Donors in the cohort were predominantly white British and more often female, and clonal diversity was possibly underestimated. Researchers report vaccine-associated CD4 TCRs spanning spike, with dominance at 160-218 and 743-854.

Repertoires were generated with immunoSEQ multiplex PCR, while TCRdb's copy carries only in-frame clones and drops some. Seen here are 110,000 to 150,000 clones, about 89% observed once, and the top ten hold 2.5% to 3.5%. Germline lookup yields CDR1 SGHRS and CDR2 YFSETQ. V lost 8 bases and J 9 bases, leaving 22 bases between the germline ends. The CDR3 is 14 residues long. Remarks on this clone: Its target is not known.

The receptor comes from an adult in good health. The rearrangement links TRBV5-1 to TRBJ2-3; D gene unclear. This material consisted of peripheral blood, taken on day 0 of AZD1222 vaccination. Written as DNA, the CDR3 is TGCGCCAGTAAAGAAGATGCCCAACCCGGCACGCAGTATTTT. As protein: CASKEDAQPGTQYF.